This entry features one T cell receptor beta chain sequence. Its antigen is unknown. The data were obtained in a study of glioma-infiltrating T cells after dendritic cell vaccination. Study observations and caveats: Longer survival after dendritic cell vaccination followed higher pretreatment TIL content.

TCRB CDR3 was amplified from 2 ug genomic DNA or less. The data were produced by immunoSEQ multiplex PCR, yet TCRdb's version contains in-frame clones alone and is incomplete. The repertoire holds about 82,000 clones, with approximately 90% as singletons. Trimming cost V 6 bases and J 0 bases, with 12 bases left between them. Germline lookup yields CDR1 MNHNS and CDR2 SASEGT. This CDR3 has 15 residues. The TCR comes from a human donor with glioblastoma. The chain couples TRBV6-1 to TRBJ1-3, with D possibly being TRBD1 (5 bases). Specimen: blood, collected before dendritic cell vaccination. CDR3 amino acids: CASSLGHYSGNTIYF. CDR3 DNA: TGTGCCAGCAGCCTCGGACACTACTCTGGAAACACCATATATTTT.